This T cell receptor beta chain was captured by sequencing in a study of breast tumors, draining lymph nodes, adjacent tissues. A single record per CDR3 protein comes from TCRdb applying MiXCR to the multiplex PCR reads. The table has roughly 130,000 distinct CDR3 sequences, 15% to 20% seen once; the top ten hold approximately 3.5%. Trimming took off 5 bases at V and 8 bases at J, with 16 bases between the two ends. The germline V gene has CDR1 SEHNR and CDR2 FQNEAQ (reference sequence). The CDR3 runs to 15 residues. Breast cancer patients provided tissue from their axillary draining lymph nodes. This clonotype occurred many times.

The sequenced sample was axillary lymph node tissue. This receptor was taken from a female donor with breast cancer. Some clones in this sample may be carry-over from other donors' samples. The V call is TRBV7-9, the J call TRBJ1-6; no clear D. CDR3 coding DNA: TGTGCCAGCAGCCGTAGTATGGAGCGGGATTCACCCCTCCACTTT. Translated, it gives CASSRSMERDSPLHF.